This TCR beta chain was identified in a study of T cells in narcolepsy. Libraries were prepared by immunoSEQ multiplex PCR; TCRdb keeps only in-frame clonotypes and omits some of them. The repertoire holds tens of thousands of clones, about 90% seen once, with approximately 0.89% in the top ten. The germline gives CDR1 SGHDN, CDR2 FVKESK. CDR3 length equals 14 residues. V dropped 0 bases and J dropped 7 bases, with 12 bases sitting between them. Sample: memory (CD45RA-) CD4+ T cells from blood. The receptor was isolated from a human donor in good health. The chain uses TRBV14 and TRBJ2-5; D not resolved. DNA of the CDR3: TGTGCCAGCAGCCAAGATTTGGGGTTGCGGACCCAGTACTTC. It codes for CASSQDLGLRTQYF.